Here is one TCR beta chain with its context. Its cognate antigen is unknown. The germline V gene has CDR1 LGHNA and CDR2 YSLEER. This CDR3 is built from 18 residues. Trimming stripped 1 base from V and 2 bases from J, with 15 bases between. This sample was included in a study of brain T cells in children with intractable seizures. Study conclusions and caveats: Absence of clones before surgery may stem from lower sequencing depth.

Libraries were prepared by immunoSEQ multiplex PCR; TCRdb keeps only in-frame clonotypes and omits some of them. The sample shows 50,000 to 75,000 clones, 95% to 97% of them seen only once. Sequencing was limited to surgery cases with top T cell transcript signatures in brain tissue. The sequence derives from a boy in the first two years of life with focal cortical dysplasia and intractable seizures. This specimen consisted of peripheral blood, obtained at surgery. V usage is TRBV4-3 and J usage is TRBJ2-6; D is uncertain. CDR3 amino acids: CASSQAVQVVAGANVLTF. CDR3 sequence (DNA): TGCGCCAGCAGCCAAGCCGTTCAGGTGGTCGCTGGGGCCAACGTCCTGACTTTC.